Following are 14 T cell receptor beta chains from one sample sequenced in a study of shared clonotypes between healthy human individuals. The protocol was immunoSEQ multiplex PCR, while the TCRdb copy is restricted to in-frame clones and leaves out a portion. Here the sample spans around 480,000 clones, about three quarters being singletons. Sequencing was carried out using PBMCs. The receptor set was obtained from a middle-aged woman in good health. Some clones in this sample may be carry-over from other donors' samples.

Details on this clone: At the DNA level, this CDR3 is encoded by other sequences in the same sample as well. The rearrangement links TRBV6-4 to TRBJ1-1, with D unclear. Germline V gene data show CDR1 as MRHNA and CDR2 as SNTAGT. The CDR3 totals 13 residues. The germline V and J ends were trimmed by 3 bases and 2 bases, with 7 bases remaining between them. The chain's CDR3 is CASSESENTEAFF. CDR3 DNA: TGTGCCAGCAGTGAGTCGGAAAACACTGAAGCTTTCTTT.

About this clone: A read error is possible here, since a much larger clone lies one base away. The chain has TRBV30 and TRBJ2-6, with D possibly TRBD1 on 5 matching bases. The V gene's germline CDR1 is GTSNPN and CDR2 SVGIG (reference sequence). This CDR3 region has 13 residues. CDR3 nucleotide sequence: TGTGCCGGAAGGGGTGCTGGGGCCAACGTCCCGACTTTC. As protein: CAGRGAGANVPTF.

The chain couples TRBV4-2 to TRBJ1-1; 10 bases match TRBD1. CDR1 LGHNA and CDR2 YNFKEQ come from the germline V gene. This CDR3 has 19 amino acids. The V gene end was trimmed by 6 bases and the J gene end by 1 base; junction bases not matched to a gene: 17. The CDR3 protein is CASRGVPRETGGRNTEAFF. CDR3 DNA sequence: TGTGCCAGCAGGGGGGTCCCGCGGGAGACAGGGGGCCGGAACACTGAAGCTTTCTTT.

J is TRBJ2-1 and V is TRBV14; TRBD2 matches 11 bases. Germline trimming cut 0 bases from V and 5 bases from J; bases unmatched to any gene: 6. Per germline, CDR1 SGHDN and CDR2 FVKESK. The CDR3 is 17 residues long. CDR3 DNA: TGTGCCAGCAGCCAAGAGGGACTAGCGGAACCCGACAATGAGCAGTTCTTC. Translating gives CASSQEGLAEPDNEQFF.

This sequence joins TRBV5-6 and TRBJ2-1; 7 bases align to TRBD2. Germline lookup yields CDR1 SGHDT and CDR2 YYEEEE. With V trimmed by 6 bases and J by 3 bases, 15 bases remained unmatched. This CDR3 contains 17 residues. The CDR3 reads CASNNLAEYFGYNEQFF. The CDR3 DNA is TGTGCCAGCAATAATCTAGCGGAGTACTTCGGCTACAATGAGCAGTTCTTC.

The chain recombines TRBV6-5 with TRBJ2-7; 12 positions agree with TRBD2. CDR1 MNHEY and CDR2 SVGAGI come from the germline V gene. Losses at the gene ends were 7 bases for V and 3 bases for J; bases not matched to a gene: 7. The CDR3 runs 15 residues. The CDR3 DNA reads TGTGCCAGCAAAAGGAGGACTAGCGGGAACTACGAGCAGTACTTC. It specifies CASKRRTSGNYEQYF.

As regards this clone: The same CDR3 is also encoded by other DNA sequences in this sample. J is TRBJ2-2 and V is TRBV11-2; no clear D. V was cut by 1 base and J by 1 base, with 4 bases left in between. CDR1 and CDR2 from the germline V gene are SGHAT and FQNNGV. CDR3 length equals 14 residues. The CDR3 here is CASSLVLNTGELFF. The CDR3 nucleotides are TGTGCCAGCAGCTTAGTACTGAACACCGGGGAGCTGTTTTTT.

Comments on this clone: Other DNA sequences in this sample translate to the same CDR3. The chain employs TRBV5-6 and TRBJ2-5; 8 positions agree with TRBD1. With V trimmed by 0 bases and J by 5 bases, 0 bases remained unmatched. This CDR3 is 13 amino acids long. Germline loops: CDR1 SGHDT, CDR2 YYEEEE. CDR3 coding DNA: TGTGCCAGCAGCTTGGACAGGGGGGAGACCCAGTACTTC. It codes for CASSLDRGETQYF.

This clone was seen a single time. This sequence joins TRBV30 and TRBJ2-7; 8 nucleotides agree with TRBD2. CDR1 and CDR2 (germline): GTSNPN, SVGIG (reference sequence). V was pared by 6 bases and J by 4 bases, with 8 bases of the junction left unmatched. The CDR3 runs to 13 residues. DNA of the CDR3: TGTGCCTGTAAGCGGGAGTCGAGGTACGAGCAGTACTTC. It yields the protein CACKRESRYEQYF.

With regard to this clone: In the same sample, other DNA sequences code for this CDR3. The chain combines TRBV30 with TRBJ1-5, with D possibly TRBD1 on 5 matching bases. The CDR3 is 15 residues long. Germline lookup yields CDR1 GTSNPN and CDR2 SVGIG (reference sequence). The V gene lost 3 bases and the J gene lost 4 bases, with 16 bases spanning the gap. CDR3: CAWRDGGGRNQPQHF. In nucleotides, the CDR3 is TGTGCCTGGAGGGACGGGGGGGGAAGGAATCAGCCCCAGCATTTT.

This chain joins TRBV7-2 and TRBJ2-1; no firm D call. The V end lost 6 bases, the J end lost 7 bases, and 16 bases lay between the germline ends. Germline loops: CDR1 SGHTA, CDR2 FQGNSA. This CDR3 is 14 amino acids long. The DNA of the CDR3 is TGTGCCAGCAGTACAACCGCCCTCCTAAATGAGCAGTTCTTC. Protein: CASSTTALLNEQFF. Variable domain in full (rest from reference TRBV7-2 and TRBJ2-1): GAGVSQSPSNKVTEKGKDVELRCDPISGHTALYWYRQSLGQGLEFLIYFQGNSAPDKSGLPSDRFSAERTGGSVSTLTIQRTQQEDSAVYLCASSTTALLNEQFFGPGTRLTVL.

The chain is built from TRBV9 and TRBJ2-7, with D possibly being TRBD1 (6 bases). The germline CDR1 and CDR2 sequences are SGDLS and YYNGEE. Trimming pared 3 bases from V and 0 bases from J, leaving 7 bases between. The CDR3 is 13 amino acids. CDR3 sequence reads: CASSGGLSYEQYF. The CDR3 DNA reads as TGTGCCAGCAGCGGGGGGCTCTCCTACGAGCAGTACTTC.

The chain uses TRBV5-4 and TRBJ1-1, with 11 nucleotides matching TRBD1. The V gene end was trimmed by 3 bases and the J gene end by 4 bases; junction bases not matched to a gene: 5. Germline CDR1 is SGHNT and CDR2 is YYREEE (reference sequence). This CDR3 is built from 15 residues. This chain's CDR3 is CASSWDRGSGTEAFF. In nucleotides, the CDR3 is TGTGCCAGCAGCTGGGACAGGGGGTCGGGCACTGAAGCTTTCTTT.

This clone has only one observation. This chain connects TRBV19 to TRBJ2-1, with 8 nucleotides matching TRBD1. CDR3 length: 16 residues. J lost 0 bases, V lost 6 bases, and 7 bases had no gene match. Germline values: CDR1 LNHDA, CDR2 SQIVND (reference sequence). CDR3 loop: CASSTGQGYSYNEQFF. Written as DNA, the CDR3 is TGTGCCAGTAGCACCGGACAGGGCTACTCCTACAATGAGCAGTTCTTC.